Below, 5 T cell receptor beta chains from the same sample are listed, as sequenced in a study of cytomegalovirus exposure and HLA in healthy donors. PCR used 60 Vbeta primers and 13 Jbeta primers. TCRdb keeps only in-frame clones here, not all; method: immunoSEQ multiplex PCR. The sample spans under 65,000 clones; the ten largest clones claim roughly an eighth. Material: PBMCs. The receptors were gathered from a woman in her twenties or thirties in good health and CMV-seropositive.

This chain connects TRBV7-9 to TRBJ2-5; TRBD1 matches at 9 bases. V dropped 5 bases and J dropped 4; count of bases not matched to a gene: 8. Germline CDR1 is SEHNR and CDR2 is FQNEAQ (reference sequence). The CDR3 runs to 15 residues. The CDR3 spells CASSTRTGVRETQYF. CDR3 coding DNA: TGTGCCAGCAGCACCCGGACAGGGGTAAGAGAGACCCAGTACTTC.

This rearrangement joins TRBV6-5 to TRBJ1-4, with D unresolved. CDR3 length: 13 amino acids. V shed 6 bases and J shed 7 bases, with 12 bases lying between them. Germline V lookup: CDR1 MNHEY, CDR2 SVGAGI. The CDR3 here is CASRYTGVEKLFF. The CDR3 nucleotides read TGTGCCAGCAGATACACCGGTGTTGAAAAACTGTTTTTT.

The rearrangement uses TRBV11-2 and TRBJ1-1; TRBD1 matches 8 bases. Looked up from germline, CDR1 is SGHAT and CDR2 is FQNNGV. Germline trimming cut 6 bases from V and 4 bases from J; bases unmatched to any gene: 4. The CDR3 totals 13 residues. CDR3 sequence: CASRDRVGTEAFF. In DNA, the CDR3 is TGTGCCAGCAGGGACAGGGTGGGCACTGAAGCTTTCTTT.

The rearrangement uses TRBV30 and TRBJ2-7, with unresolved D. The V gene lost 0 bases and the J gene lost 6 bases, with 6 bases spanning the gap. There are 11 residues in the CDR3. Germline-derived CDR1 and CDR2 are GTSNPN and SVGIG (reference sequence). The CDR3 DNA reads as TGTGCCTGGAGTGTACTTGGCGAGCAGTACTTC. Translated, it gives CAWSVLGEQYF.

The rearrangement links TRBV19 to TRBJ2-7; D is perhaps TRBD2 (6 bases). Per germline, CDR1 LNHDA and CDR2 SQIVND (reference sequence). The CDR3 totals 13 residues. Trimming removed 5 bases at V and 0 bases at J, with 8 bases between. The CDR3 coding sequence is TGTGCCAGTAGTGCGGACTACTCCTACGAGCAGTACTTC. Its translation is CASSADYSYEQYF.